This passage covers 21 T cell receptor beta chains from one sample sequenced in a study of cytomegalovirus exposure and HLA in healthy donors. The PCR contained 60 Vbeta and 13 Jbeta primers. Sequenced by immunoSEQ multiplex PCR; TCRdb stores in-frame clones only, minus some. The sample includes approximately 90,000 clones, approximately 7.7% seen only once; the top ten take about 2.3%. The sequenced sample was PBMCs. The source of these receptors is a man aged 50 to 59 in good health and CMV-seronegative.

The chain joins TRBV5-1 to TRBJ2-2; 9 bases line up with TRBD2. The V gene end was trimmed by 4 bases and the J gene end by 2 bases; junction bases not matched to a gene: 6. CDR3 size: 16 residues. Germline CDR1 and CDR2: SGHRS and YFSETQ. The CDR3 sequence: CASSKLAGDNTGELFF. In nucleotides, the CDR3 is TGCGCCAGCAGCAAACTAGCGGGTGATAACACCGGGGAGCTGTTTTTT.

The chain uses TRBV19 and TRBJ2-7; 8 nucleotides align to TRBD1. The CDR3 is 14 residues long. Germline CDR1 and CDR2: LNHDA and SQIVND (reference sequence). The V and J ends lost 3 bases and 2 bases, in that order; junction bases with no gene match: 3. CDR3 loop: CASSISRGPYEQYF. The CDR3 DNA reads TGTGCCAGTAGTATCTCCAGGGGGCCCTACGAGCAGTACTTC.

This clone showed up just a few times. This sequence joins TRBV7-2 and TRBJ1-1, with no clear D. This CDR3 has 13 amino acids. Germline values: CDR1 SGHTA, CDR2 FQGNSA. V was pared by 0 bases and J by 1 base, with 3 bases between. The chain's CDR3 is CASSLAKNTEAFF. Written as DNA, the CDR3 is TGTGCCAGCAGCTTAGCTAAGAACACTGAAGCTTTCTTT.

This clone came up many times. This chain uses TRBV4-2 with TRBJ2-6; no firm D call. CDR1 LGHNA and CDR2 YNFKEQ come from the germline V gene. Trimming took off 0 bases at V and 0 bases at J, with 6 bases between the two ends. This CDR3 is built from 16 residues. The CDR3 bases are TGTGCCAGCAGCCAAGATGCCAGCTCTGGGGCCAACGTCCTGACTTTC. It yields the protein CASSQDASSGANVLTF.

Only a few counts were recorded for this clone. The V call is TRBV7-6, the J call TRBJ2-7, with D maybe TRBD1 (5 bases). From germline, CDR1 is SGHVS and CDR2 FNYEAQ. This CDR3 has 15 amino acids. Trimming removed 2 bases from V and 3 bases from J, with 14 bases in between. CDR3 residues: CASSLSDSVGYEQYF. The DNA for the CDR3 is TGTGCCAGCAGCTTATCTGACAGCGTCGGCTACGAGCAGTACTTC.

In this sample, this clone turned up a few times. The chain has TRBV7-9 and TRBJ2-3; 7 bases are shared with TRBD2. Germline V lookup: CDR1 SEHNR, CDR2 FQNEAQ (reference sequence). V lost 0 bases, J lost 4 bases, and 10 bases stayed unmatched. This CDR3 is 17 amino acids long. The CDR3 nucleotides read TGTGCCAGCAGCTTAGCTCTACGGCGGGAGCGGGCAGATACGCAGTATTTT. This sequence encodes CASSLALRRERADTQYF.

This clone was seen a few times. Other DNA sequences from this sample encode an identical CDR3 as well. The CDR3 DNA reads as TGTGCCAGCAGTGAAGGCCCGGGAACTGGAAACACCATATATTTT. Protein product: CASSEGPGTGNTIYF. The chain links TRBV6-1 to TRBJ1-3; D is ambiguous. V was clipped by 1 base and J by 2 bases, with 9 bases between them. CDR1 is MNHNS, CDR2 SASEGT, per germline. This CDR3 region has 15 residues.

This chain uses TRBV2 with TRBJ2-5, with D possibly TRBD2 on 6 matching bases. Trimming removed 2 bases at V and 0 bases at J, with 16 bases between. Germline CDR1 SNHLY, CDR2 FYNNEI. This CDR3 region has 17 residues. CDR3 coding DNA: TGTGCCAGCAGTGAAATTCTTGGGGGGATCGACCAAGAGACCCAGTACTTC. It codes for CASSEILGGIDQETQYF.

V gene TRBV6-1 combines with J gene TRBJ2-5; 12 bases agree with TRBD2. Germline values: CDR1 MNHNS, CDR2 SASEGT. The CDR3 is 15 residues long. V lost 5 bases to trimming and J lost 4 bases; unmatched junction nucleotides: 5. CDR3 loop: CASSTRTSGIETQYF. The CDR3 bases are TGTGCCAGCAGTACAAGGACTAGCGGGATAGAGACCCAGTACTTC.

This clone was detected a few times. The genes are TRBV5-6 and TRBJ1-5; D gene unclear. CDR1 SGHDT and CDR2 YYEEEE come from the germline V gene. V was pared by 4 bases and J by 0 bases, with 8 bases between. The length of the CDR3 is 14 residues. The CDR3 DNA sequence: TGTGCCAGCAGCCTAGCAGTTAGCAATCAGCCCCAGCATTTT. Its translation is CASSLAVSNQPQHF. Complete variable domain (other parts from reference TRBV5-6 and TRBJ1-5): DAGVTQSPTHLIKTRGQQVTLRCSPKSGHDTVSWYQQALGQGPQFIFQYYEEEERQRGNFPDRFSGHQFPNYSSELNVNALLLGDSALYLCASSLAVSNQPQHFGDGTRLSIL.

Details on this clone: Other nucleotide sequences in the sample specify the same CDR3. This chain joins TRBV5-1 and TRBJ2-3; TRBD2 might be the D (6 bases). Germline lookup yields CDR1 SGHRS and CDR2 YFSETQ. This CDR3 spans 15 amino acids. Trimming took 4 bases from V and 2 from J, leaving 14 bases between them. CDR3 sequence reads: CASSLGTGNTDTQYF. The CDR3 DNA follows: TGCGCCAGCAGCCTGGGGACTGGCAACACAGATACGCAGTATTTT.

This clone was seen only a few times. The chain has TRBV6-6 and TRBJ2-7, with 7 nucleotides matching TRBD1. Germline assignment: CDR1 MNHNY and CDR2 SVGAGI (reference sequence). The CDR3 contains 13 residues. Trimming took 5 bases from V and 5 from J; bases not matched to a gene: 6. The CDR3, as DNA: TGTGCCAGCAGTCCGACAGGGTCTAACGAGCAGTACTTC. It is translated as CASSPTGSNEQYF.

The J gene is TRBJ2-3, the V gene TRBV7-2, with 9 bases that match TRBD2. The V gene end was trimmed by 2 bases and the J gene end by 6 bases; junction bases not matched to a gene: 6. The CDR3 has 15 residues. Germline loops: CDR1 SGHTA, CDR2 FQGNSA. The CDR3 here is CASSLSWTSADTQYF. The CDR3, as DNA: TGTGCCAGCAGCTTATCCTGGACTAGCGCGGATACGCAGTATTTT.

This clone has more than one count but fewer than ten. This chain uses TRBV29-1 with TRBJ1-1; 8 nucleotides align to TRBD1. Per germline, CDR1 SQVTM and CDR2 ANQGSEA. The ends lost 6 bases at V and 1 base at J; junction bases unmatched: 4. CDR3 length: 13 amino acids. Here the CDR3 DNA reads TGCAGCGTCGCCACAGGGGGGAACACTGAAGCTTTCTTT. The encoded protein is CSVATGGNTEAFF.

The chain's CDR3 is CASSSQGAYGYTF. CDR3 coding DNA: TGTGCCAGTAGTTCACAGGGCGCCTATGGCTACACCTTC. V gene TRBV19 combines with J gene TRBJ1-2; a possible D gene is TRBD1 (6 bases). V was clipped by 5 bases and J by 4 bases, with 11 bases between them. The CDR3 loop spans 13 amino acids. Germline CDR1 reads LNHDA; CDR2 reads SQIVND (reference sequence).

This clone was seen more than once but under ten times. The chain uses TRBV7-2 and TRBJ1-1, with TRBD1 as a possible D gene (6 bases). Germline CDR1 reads SGHTA; CDR2 reads FQGNSA. V lost 1 base and J 5 bases, leaving 14 bases between the germline ends. The CDR3 is 15 amino acids. Here the CDR3 reads CASSLDGGARTEAFF. The CDR3 nucleotides are TGTGCCAGCAGCTTAGATGGGGGCGCCCGGACTGAAGCTTTCTTT.

This clone was counted between two and nine times. The chain joins TRBV5-6 to TRBJ2-3; 8 bases match TRBD2. Germline V gene data show CDR1 as SGHDT and CDR2 as YYEEEE. The CDR3 runs to 15 residues. J gave up 0 bases and V 1 base, and 1 base lay outside the gene matches. The CDR3 DNA follows: TGTGCCAGCAGCTTGACTAGCGGTAGCACAGATACGCAGTATTTT. Encoded protein: CASSLTSGSTDTQYF. Full variable domain (rest looked up from reference TRBV5-6 and TRBJ2-3): DAGVTQSPTHLIKTRGQQVTLRCSPKSGHDTVSWYQQALGQGPQFIFQYYEEEERQRGNFPDRFSGHQFPNYSSELNVNALLLGDSALYLCASSLTSGSTDTQYFGPGTRLTVL.

This clone was detected a few times. DNA of the CDR3: TGTGCCTGGAGTGTAGTCAGAACTGAAGCTTTCTTT. Residues: CAWSVVRTEAFF. The chain recombines TRBV30 with TRBJ1-1; no clear D. This CDR3 region has 12 residues. Per the germline V gene, CDR1 is GTSNPN and CDR2 is SVGIG (reference sequence). Trimming took 0 bases from V and 5 from J, leaving 7 bases between them.

This clone was picked up a small number of times. V and J are TRBV5-1 and TRBJ1-1, with a weak D call TRBD1 (5 bases). The CDR3 has 15 residues. Germline V gene lookup returns CDR1 SGHRS and CDR2 YFSETQ. Trimming cost V 2 bases and J 3 bases, with 14 bases left between them. For the CDR3, the DNA is TGCGCCAGCAGCTTTTCGACAGTCCGGGACACTGAAGCTTTCTTT. It is translated as CASSFSTVRDTEAFF.

This clone has a handful of counts. This rearrangement joins TRBV5-1 to TRBJ2-7; 11 nucleotides line up with TRBD1. CDR3 length: 14 residues. V gave up 5 bases and J gave up 5 bases; unmatched junction bases: 6. Germline values: CDR1 SGHRS, CDR2 YFSETQ. The CDR3 loop is CASSPGQGGHEQYF. CDR3 nucleotide sequence: TGCGCCAGCAGTCCGGGACAGGGGGGCCACGAGCAGTACTTC.

This clone was detected only a few times. The chain employs TRBV15 and TRBJ1-4; 9 nucleotides match TRBD1. The CDR3 consists of 14 residues. Per the germline V gene, CDR1 is LNHNV and CDR2 is YYDKDF (reference sequence). J gave up 7 bases and V 4 bases, and 4 bases lay outside the gene matches. The DNA of the CDR3 is TGTGCCACCAGCAAGGACAGGGGAGGTGAAAAACTGTTTTTT. It codes for CATSKDRGGEKLFF.